The 12 T cell receptor delta chains in this list originate from one sample, sequenced in a study of gamma-delta chains in newborns, infants, children. TCRdb used CATT to re-call clones from the reads. This repertoire shows approximately 2,000 delta-chain clones, around 3% found once; its top ten account for about 9.9%. What was sequenced was blood. These receptors all stem from a child in good health.

As for this clone: An end of the junction differs from the germline gene, which may be a read error. The chain employs TRDV2 and TRDJ1; the match to TRDD3 covers 9 bases. The CDR3 consists of 17 residues. Germline CDR1 GEAIGNYY, CDR2 EKD. The CDR3 DNA reads as TGTGCCCGTGACACCCTTACTGGGGGAACTCCCACCGATAAACTCATCTTT. Its translation is CARDTLTGGTPTDKLIF.

On this clone: Since a much larger clone is just one base distant, this may be a read error. The sample holds other DNA sequences that translate to the same CDR3. The chain links TRDV1 to TRDJ1, with 12 bases fitting TRDD3. V shed 3 bases, J shed 3 bases, and the junction held 14 bases outside the gene matches. The V gene's germline CDR1 is TSWWSYY and CDR2 QGS. The CDR3 sequence is 19 residues long. The CDR3 nucleotides are TGTGCTCTTGGGGACCTCATTCCCCACTGGGGGATACCTCCCGATAAACTCATCTTT. This translates into CALGDLIPHWGIPPDKLIF.

This clone was seen a few times. The protein TCRdb gives is from a much larger clone and does not agree with this DNA's translation at residue 4, likely a read error; the protein shown here comes from the DNA. The chain combines TRDV2 with TRDJ1, with 7 bases lining up with TRDD3. The CDR3 contains 15 residues. Germline CDR1 and CDR2: GEAIGNYY and EKD. The CDR3 sequence is CACGTVGGNTDKLIF. CDR3 nucleotides: TGTGCCTGTGGCACCGTTGGGGGAAACACCGATAAACTCATCTTT.

This clone was seen a few times. V and J are TRDV3 and TRDJ1, with 7 bases that match TRDD3. Germline assignment: CDR1 TVYSNPD and CDR2 GDNSRS (reference sequence). V lost 2 bases, J lost 0 bases, and 30 bases stayed unmatched. The CDR3 consists of 22 residues. CDR3 protein: CAFHLLIPVLGRTIPYTDKLIF. For the CDR3, the DNA is TGTGCCTTTCATTTGTTGATTCCCGTACTGGGGCGTACCATTCCTTACACCGATAAACTCATCTTT.

This clone was observed a few times. This may stem from a read error, because a much larger clone lies one nucleotide away. The J gene is TRDJ3, the V gene TRDV1; D is unclear. This CDR3 spans 17 amino acids. Trimming removed 2 bases at V and 12 bases at J, with 20 bases between. From germline, CDR1 is TSWWSYY and CDR2 QGS. The CDR3 here is CALGEGPGVASVRQMFF. Here the CDR3 DNA reads TGTGCTCTTGGGGAAGGCCCCGGGGTGGCCTCAGTCCGACAGATGTTTTTC.

In its sample, this clone was seen a few times. This chain links TRDV3 with TRDJ1; 12 positions match TRDD3. The CDR3 has 21 residues. CDR1 is TVYSNPD, CDR2 GDNSRS, per germline (reference sequence). V trimming: 3 bases; J trimming: 0 bases; junction bases outside the gene matches: 23. CDR3 protein: CAFPLVFSTGGYTGYTDKLIF. As DNA, the CDR3 is TGTGCCTTCCCCCTAGTTTTCAGTACTGGGGGATACACGGGGTACACCGATAAACTCATCTTT.

This clone is large within its sample. Other DNA sequences in this specimen translate into the identical CDR3. The chain uses TRDV2 and TRDJ1; 9 bases match TRDD3. The CDR3 has 15 residues. Germline V gives CDR1 GEAIGNYY, CDR2 EKD. The V segment lost 3 bases and the J segment 2 bases; nucleotides outside the gene matches: 6. As DNA, the CDR3 is TGTGCCTGTGACTATCTGGGGGATGGGACCGATAAACTCATCTTT. It is translated as CACDYLGDGTDKLIF.

On this clone itself: It differs at one base from a far larger clone, so likely a read error. The chain recombines TRDV2 with TRDJ1, with 12 positions matching TRDD3. Germline loops: CDR1 GEAIGNYY, CDR2 EKD. This CDR3 is 16 amino acids long. V lost 6 bases to trimming and J lost 3 bases; unmatched junction nucleotides: 10. CDR3 coding DNA: TGTGCCTGTAACCTACTACTGGGGGATACTTCCGATAAACTCATCTTT. Encoded protein: CACNLLLGDTSDKLIF.

By sample share, this clone is large. The sample has other DNA sequences that encode this CDR3 too. V gene TRDV2 combines with J gene TRDJ1; 7 bases agree with TRDD3. With V trimmed by 0 bases and J by 0 bases, 18 bases remained unmatched. Looked up from germline, CDR1 is GEAIGNYY and CDR2 is EKD. The CDR3 is made up of 20 amino acids. Here the CDR3 DNA reads TGTGCCTGTGACACCGTACGGTCTCAAATACAGACTGGGGACACCGATAAACTCATCTTT. It encodes CACDTVRSQIQTGDTDKLIF.

In regard to this clone: One base separates it from a far larger clone, so it is likely a read error. The rearrangement joins TRDV2 to TRDJ1, with 10 positions matching TRDD3. This CDR3 spans 17 amino acids. Germline V CDR1 and CDR2: GEAIGNYY, EKD. CDR3 nucleotides: TGTGCCTGTGGCACCGTAGGGGGATACGCGTTGACCGATAAACTCATCTTT. This encodes CACGTVGGYALTDKLIF.

Comments on this clone: This may arise from a read error, as a much more abundant clone is one base away. Other DNA sequences in the same sample also yield this CDR3. The CDR3 DNA reads as TGTGCTCTTGGGGAACTTCCCAGCTGGGGGATACCGTACACCGATAAACTCATCTTT. Encoded protein: CALGELPSWGIPYTDKLIF. This chain uses TRDV1 with TRDJ1, with 11 bases aligning to TRDD3. The germline V gene has CDR1 TSWWSYY and CDR2 QGS. The CDR3 loop spans 19 amino acids. Trimming cost V 0 bases and J 0 bases; bases outside gene matches: 9.

Comments on this clone: A read error is likely here: a far larger clone is one base away. The rearrangement joins TRDV2 to TRDJ1, with TRDD3 identical over 7 bases. From germline, CDR1 is GEAIGNYY and CDR2 EKD. V shed 0 bases and J 0 bases; nucleotides not matched to a gene: 15. The length of the CDR3 is 19 residues. The CDR3 coding sequence is TGTGCCTGTGACACCGTATCGATTACTGGGGTCGGGTACACCGATAAACTCATCTTT. It encodes CACDTVSITGVGYTDKLIF.